The rows below give T cell receptor beta chains drawn from one sample of a study of identical twins. One entry per CDR3 protein results from TCRdb running MiXCR on the 5' RACE reads. The sample holds 200,000 to 250,000 distinct CDR3 sequences, 5.5% to 7% seen once. The same data also contributed to another study, on yellow fever vaccine responses in identical twins.

The source material was memory (CD45RO+) T cells sorted from blood. The receptors were sampled from a woman between 18 and 30 years old in good health. The CDR3 runs from the conserved cysteine through the conserved F or W. The D gene is left open where the match is weak. Rows may omit the clone size; those that give it use once, few, many or a size class.

few	TRBD2	TRBV6-5	TRBJ2-2	TGTGCCAGCAGTTACTCGAGGCTAGCGGGGCCCACCGGGGAGCTGTTTTTT	CASSYSRLAGPTGELFF
NA	TRBD2	TRBV12-5	TRBJ2-1	TGTGCTAGTGGTTCCGGGACTAGCGGAGGCAATGAGCAGTTCTTC	CASGSGTSGGNEQFF
NA	TRBD2	TRBV12-3/TRBV12-4	TRBJ2-7	TGTGCCAGCAGTTTTCGCGCGGGAGCAACCTACGAGCAGTACTTC	CASSFRAGATYEQYF
NA	NA	TRBV5-6	TRBJ2-7	TGTGCCAGCAGCTTCGCAGCCACCTACGAGCAGTACTTC	CASSFAATYEQYF
NA	NA	TRBV29-1	TRBJ2-4	TGCAGCGTTGAAGAGGCTAGAAGGGGAGTTCAGTACTTC	CSVEEARRGVQYF
NA	TRBD1	TRBV6-1	TRBJ2-3	TGTGCCAGCAATCCGGGACAGGGGGCAGATACGCAGTATTTT	CASNPGQGADTQYF
NA	NA	TRBV7-2	TRBJ2-4	TGTGCCAGCAGCTGGCCCCGGCGGGGGCCGGGGAACATTCAGTACTTC	CASSWPRRGPGNIQYF
few	TRBD1	TRBV7-9	TRBJ1-1	TGTGCCAGCAGCCGTATCGGGACAGCGAACACTGAAGCTTTCTTT	CASSRIGTANTEAFF
many	TRBD1	TRBV5-1	TRBJ1-6	TGCGCCAGCAGCCTCGAGACAGGGACGCTGACTTCACCCCTCCACTTT	CASSLETGTLTSPLHF
NA	TRBD1	TRBV2	TRBJ1-5	TGTGCCAGCGGGACAGGGTGGGTCCATCAGCCCCAGCATTTT	CASGTGWVHQPQHF
few	NA	TRBV6-2/TRBV6-3	TRBJ2-5	TGTGCCAGCACTCGCCGTGTGGCGGCTAATTTCCAAGAGACCCAGTACTTC	CASTRRVAANFQETQYF
many	TRBD1	TRBV29-1	TRBJ2-1	TGCAGCGTCACACAGGGGTCAGGGGGTTACAATGAGCAGTTCTTC	CSVTQGSGGYNEQFF
few	NA	TRBV4-1	TRBJ1-4	TGCGCCAGCAGAGAAGGGTACGAAAAACTGTTTTTT	CASREGYEKLFF
few	NA	TRBV6-1	TRBJ2-1	TGTGCCAGCAGTGGAGGGACGACGGCTGAGCAGTTCTTC	CASSGGTTAEQFF
few	NA	TRBV12-3/TRBV12-4	TRBJ1-2	TGTGCCAGCACCTACGGCCCGGGAGATGGCTACACCTTC	CASTYGPGDGYTF
many	TRBD1	TRBV7-8	TRBJ1-4	TGTGCCAGCAGCAGACAGGGTGGTAGTGAAAAACTGTTTTTT	CASSRQGGSEKLFF
many	TRBD1	TRBV4-1	TRBJ2-5	TGCGCCAGCAGCCGGGACAGTGGGGAGACCCAGTACTTC	CASSRDSGETQYF
many	NA	TRBV12-3/TRBV12-4	TRBJ2-3	TGTGCCAGCAGTCCAGCGGCTAGCACAGATACGCAGTATTTT	CASSPAASTDTQYF
few	NA	TRBV5-1	TRBJ2-3	TGCGCCAGCAGTGGTCATAACACAGATACGCAGTATTTT	CASSGHNTDTQYF
NA	NA	TRBV6-5	TRBJ1-1	TGTGCCAGCCGGACAGCGGCCAGTACAGCTTTCTTT	CASRTAASTAFF
NA	NA	TRBV7-6	TRBJ2-3	TGTGCCAGCAGCTTAGGATGGCCGTTGTCAGATACGCAGTATTTT	CASSLGWPLSDTQYF
NA	NA	TRBV20-1	TRBJ2-3	TGCAGTGCATCTCCGGGACGGATCGACACAGATACGCAGTATTTT	CSASPGRIDTDTQYF
many	TRBD2	TRBV29-1	TRBJ2-2	TGCAGCGTTGGTCCTAGCGGGAGATTAGGCACCGGGGAGCTGTTTTTT	CSVGPSGRLGTGELFF
medium-sized	NA	TRBV27	TRBJ2-7	TGTGCCAGCAGTTTATCAATAGCTACCTACGAGCAGTACTTC	CASSLSIATYEQYF
few	TRBD2	TRBV12-3/TRBV12-4	TRBJ2-5	TGTGCCAGCAGTAGCCCGGGACTAGCGTTTGAGACCCAGTACTTC	CASSSPGLAFETQYF
many	NA	TRBV4-2	TRBJ2-2	TGTGCCAGCAGCCACCAAACGAACACCGGGGAGCTGTTTTTT	CASSHQTNTGELFF
NA	NA	TRBV15	TRBJ2-7	TGTGCCACCAGCAGATACGGGAGCTCCTACGAGCAGTACTTC	CATSRYGSSYEQYF
NA	NA	TRBV4-2	TRBJ2-5	TGTGCCAGCAGCCACGATGGATACCAAGAGACCCAGTACTTC	CASSHDGYQETQYF
NA	TRBD2	TRBV7-9	TRBJ2-1	TGTGCCAGCAGCTTAGGTAGCGGGGGAACCTCCTACAATGAGCAGTTCTTC	CASSLGSGGTSYNEQFF
NA	NA	TRBV7-9	TRBJ2-7	TGTGCCAGCAGCAGAGGGGCTGCGTCCCCCTACGAGCAGTACTTC	CASSRGAASPYEQYF
NA	NA	TRBV14	TRBJ2-1	TGTGCCAGCAGCCAAAAAGATTCGCAGGGGTTCAGGGCCGCCTACAATGAGCAGTTCTTC	CASSQKDSQGFRAAYNEQFF
few	NA	TRBV29-1	TRBJ1-2	TGCAGCGTTGATGAACTACAGGGAGATGGCTACACCTTC	CSVDELQGDGYTF
NA	TRBD1	TRBV7-6	TRBJ1-1	TGTGCCAGCAGCCCGAGTACAGGGGGGAACACTGAAGCTTTCTTT	CASSPSTGGNTEAFF
few	NA	TRBV27	TRBJ2-7	TGTGCCAGCAGTGTGGCGGACCCAACCTACGAGCAGTACTTC	CASSVADPTYEQYF
NA	TRBD1	TRBV20-1	TRBJ2-5	TGCAGTGTTCGGGACAGGGTACAAGAGACCCAGTACTTC	CSVRDRVQETQYF
NA	NA	TRBV20-1	TRBJ1-5	TGCAGTGCTAGCAAGGGGCGCAATCAGCCCCAGCATTTT	CSASKGRNQPQHF
few	TRBD1	TRBV14	TRBJ2-5	TGTGCCAGCAGTCGATCTTCCGGGACAGGGTTCTGGACCCAGTACTTC	CASSRSSGTGFWTQYF
many	TRBD2	TRBV6-5	TRBJ2-1	TGTGCCAGCAGTTACGCCGGGACTAGCGGGTCGAACAATGAGCAGTTCTTC	CASSYAGTSGSNNEQFF
many	TRBD2	TRBV9	TRBJ2-7	TGTGCCAGCAGTGCCAGACCGGGACTAGCTTTCGGGCAGTACTTC	CASSARPGLAFGQYF
NA	NA	TRBV5-1	TRBJ2-6	TGCGCCAGCAGCTTGATAAGCTCTGGGGCCAACGTCCTGACTTTC	CASSLISSGANVLTF
many	NA	TRBV4-2	TRBJ1-5	TGTGCCAGCAGCCAAGGGTTACACGGGGAGCCCCAGCATTTT	CASSQGLHGEPQHF
NA	TRBD2	TRBV4-2	TRBJ2-7	TGTGCCAGCAGCCAAGTCTTTACTAGCGGGAGGGGCACCTACGAGCAGTACTTC	CASSQVFTSGRGTYEQYF
NA	NA	TRBV6-1	TRBJ1-5	TGTGCCAGCACTGATGGGGCGAATCAGCCCCAGCATTTT	CASTDGANQPQHF
many	TRBD2	TRBV11-1	TRBJ2-1	TGTGCCAGCAGCTCGGTACTAGCGGGGCCGTTCTCCTACAATGAGCAGTTCTTC	CASSSVLAGPFSYNEQFF
NA	NA	TRBV11-2	TRBJ2-2	TGTGCCAGCAGCTTCTCCAACACCAACACCGGGGAGCTGTTTTTT	CASSFSNTNTGELFF
many	TRBD2	TRBV10-1	TRBJ2-3	TGCGCCAGAAAAAATCCCCCCCTAGCGGGGGGTAGCACAGATACGCAGTATTTT	CARKNPPLAGGSTDTQYF
once	NA	TRBV5-4	TRBJ2-5	TGTGCCAGCAGCCGTAGTCTGGGGCTCCCGGTACAAGAGACCCAGTACTTC	CASSRSLGLPVQETQYF
NA	NA	TRBV7-2	TRBJ2-1	TGTGCCAGCAGCTTAAGCTGGGGTGCCTACAATGAGCAGTTCTTC	CASSLSWGAYNEQFF
few	NA	TRBV7-3	TRBJ2-5	TGTGCCAGCGAAGGGGGGACGAGCAAAGAGACCCAGTACTTC	CASEGGTSKETQYF
NA	NA	TRBV14	TRBJ2-7	TGTGCCAGCAGCCAAGAGGGAGTGAGTTACGAGCAGTACTTC	CASSQEGVSYEQYF
many	NA	TRBV6-1	TRBJ1-3	TGTGCCAGCAGTGAGGCAGTCCCTGGAAACACCATATATTTT	CASSEAVPGNTIYF
few	TRBD1	TRBV3-1	TRBJ2-2	TGTGCCAGCAGCCAGGGGGACAGGCAACCTGGGACCGGGGAGCTGTTTTTT	CASSQGDRQPGTGELFF
few	TRBD1	TRBV20-1	TRBJ2-5	TGCAGTGCTAAGGGACAGAACCAAGAGACCCAGTACTTC	CSAKGQNQETQYF
many	TRBD1	TRBV7-9	TRBJ1-1	TGTGCCAGCAGCTTAGTTTCAGGGGGGCCTATGAACACTGAAGCTTTCTTT	CASSLVSGGPMNTEAFF